This T cell receptor beta chain was documented in a study of shared clonotypes between healthy human individuals. Regarding the study as a whole: Several donors shared around 5.1% of their naive CD4 clonotypes. Generation probabilities of non-shared clonotypes were lower (relative to those shared by all four donors). Clonotype sharing levels among donors were expected to vary with sequencing depth.

Into CD45RA+ naive and CD45RA-negative memory subsets, the CD4+ cells were split. As to this clone: What it recognizes is unknown.

The V end was cut by 10 bases, the J end by 3 bases, with 22 bases between. Germline lookup yields CDR1 ENHRY and CDR2 SYGVKD. This CDR3 contains 15 residues. Produced via immunoSEQ multiplex PCR; TCRdb's table is partial and in-frame only. The sample consists of under 2.5 million clones, 85% to 95% of them appearing once. This clonotype was obtained from a man aged 18-30 years in good health. Some clones in this sample may be carry-over from other donors' samples. The chain has TRBV10-3 and TRBJ2-7, with D tentatively TRBD2 (6 bases). The source material was naive CD4+ T cells from PBMCs. Subset given: CD45RA+ positively selected. The CDR3 nucleotides are TGTGCCACCACCGGGGGAGAGCCGAGGGGCTACGAGCAGTACTTC. Translation gives CATTGGEPRGYEQYF.